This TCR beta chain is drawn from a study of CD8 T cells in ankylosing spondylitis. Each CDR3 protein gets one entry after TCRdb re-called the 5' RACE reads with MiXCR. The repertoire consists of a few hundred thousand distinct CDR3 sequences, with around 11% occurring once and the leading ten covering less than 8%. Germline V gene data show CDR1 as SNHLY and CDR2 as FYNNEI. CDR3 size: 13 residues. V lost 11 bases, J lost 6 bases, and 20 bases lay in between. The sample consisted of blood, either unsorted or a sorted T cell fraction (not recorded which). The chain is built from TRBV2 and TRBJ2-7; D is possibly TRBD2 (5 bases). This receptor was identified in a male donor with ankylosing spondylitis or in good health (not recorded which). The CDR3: CAYRPGIPREQYF. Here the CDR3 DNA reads TGTGCCTATCGACCCGGGATCCCCCGCGAGCAGTACTTC.